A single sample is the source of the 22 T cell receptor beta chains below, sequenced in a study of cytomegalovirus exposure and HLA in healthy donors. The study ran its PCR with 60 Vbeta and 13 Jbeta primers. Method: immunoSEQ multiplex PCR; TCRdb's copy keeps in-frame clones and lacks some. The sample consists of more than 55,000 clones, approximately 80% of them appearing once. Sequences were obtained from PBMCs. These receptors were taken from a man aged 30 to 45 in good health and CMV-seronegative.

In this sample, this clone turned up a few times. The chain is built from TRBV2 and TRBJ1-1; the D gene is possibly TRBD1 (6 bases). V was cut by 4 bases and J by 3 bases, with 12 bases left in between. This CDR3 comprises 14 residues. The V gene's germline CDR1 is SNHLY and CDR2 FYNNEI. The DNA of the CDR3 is TGTGCCAGCAGTGTCGGGGGGGCGGACACTGAAGCTTTCTTT. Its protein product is CASSVGGADTEAFF.

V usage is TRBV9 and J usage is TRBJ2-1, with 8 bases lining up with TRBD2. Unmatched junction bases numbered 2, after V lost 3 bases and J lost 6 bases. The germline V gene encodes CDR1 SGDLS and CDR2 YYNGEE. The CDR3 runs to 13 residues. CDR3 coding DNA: TGTGCCAGCAGCGCCGGGGGGGCCAATGAGCAGTTCTTC. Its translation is CASSAGGANEQFF.

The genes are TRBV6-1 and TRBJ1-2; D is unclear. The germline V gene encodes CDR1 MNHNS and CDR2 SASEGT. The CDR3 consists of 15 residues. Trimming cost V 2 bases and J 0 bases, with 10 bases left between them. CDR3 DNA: TGTGCCAGCAGTGAAAATACCTACTCTAACTATGGCTACACCTTC. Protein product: CASSENTYSNYGYTF.

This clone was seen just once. The CDR3 nucleotides are TGTGCCAGCAGTGAACTGGCAGGGAGGTCCTATAATTCACCCCTCCACTTT. Its protein product is CASSELAGRSYNSPLHF. The rearrangement joins TRBV6-1 to TRBJ1-6; TRBD1 is a possible D gene (5 bases). In germline, CDR1 is MNHNS, CDR2 SASEGT. The CDR3 covers 17 residues. V lost 2 bases to trimming and J lost 1 base, with 12 bases between them.

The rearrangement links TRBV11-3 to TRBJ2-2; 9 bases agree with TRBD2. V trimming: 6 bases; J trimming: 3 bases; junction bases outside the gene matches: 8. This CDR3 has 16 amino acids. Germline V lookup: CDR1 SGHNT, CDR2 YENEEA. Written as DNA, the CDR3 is TGTGCCAGCAGTCATTACGAGCGGGGGGACACCGGGGAGCTGTTTTTT. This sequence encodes CASSHYERGDTGELFF.

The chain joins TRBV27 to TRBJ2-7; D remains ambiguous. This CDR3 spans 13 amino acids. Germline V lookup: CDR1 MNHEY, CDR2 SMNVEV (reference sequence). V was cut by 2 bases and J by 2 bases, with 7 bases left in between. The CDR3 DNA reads TGTGCCAGCAGTTTAGGGCAGACCTACGAGCAGTACTTC. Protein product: CASSLGQTYEQYF.

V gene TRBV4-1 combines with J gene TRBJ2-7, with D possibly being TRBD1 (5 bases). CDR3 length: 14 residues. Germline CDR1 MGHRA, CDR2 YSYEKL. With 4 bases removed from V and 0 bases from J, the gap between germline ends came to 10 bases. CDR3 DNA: TGCGCCAGCAGCCCTCACAGGATCTCCTACGAGCAGTACTTC. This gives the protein CASSPHRISYEQYF.

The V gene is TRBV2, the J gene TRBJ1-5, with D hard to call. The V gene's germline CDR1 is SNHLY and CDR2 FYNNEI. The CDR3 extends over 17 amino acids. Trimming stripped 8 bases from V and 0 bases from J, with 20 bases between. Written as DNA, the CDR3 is TGTGCCAGCCGCGGGGATCAGATGCTTATTAGCAATCAGCCCCAGCATTTT. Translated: CASRGDQMLISNQPQHF.

The CDR3 region is CASSDGLAGETQYF. The DNA of the CDR3 is TGTGCCAGCAGCGACGGACTAGCGGGGGAGACCCAGTACTTC. J is TRBJ2-5 and V is TRBV5-4, with TRBD2 matching 12 bases. After removal of 4 bases from V and 5 bases from J, the junction contained 3 bases not matched to a gene. The germline CDR1 and CDR2 sequences are SGHNT and YYREEE (reference sequence). This CDR3 region has 14 residues.

CDR3 sequence (DNA): TGTGCCAGCTCAGCCACTGGACAGGGGGTTACTGAAGCTTTCTTT. It yields the protein CASSATGQGVTEAFF. The V gene is TRBV18, the J gene TRBJ1-1; 10 bases match TRBD1. The CDR3 sequence is 15 residues long. V shed 5 bases, J shed 5 bases, and the junction held 8 bases outside the gene matches. Looked up from germline, CDR1 is KGHSH and CDR2 is LQKENI.

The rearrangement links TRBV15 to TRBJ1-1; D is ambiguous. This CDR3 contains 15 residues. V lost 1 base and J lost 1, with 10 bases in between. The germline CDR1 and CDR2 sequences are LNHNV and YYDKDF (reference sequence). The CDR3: CATSRGSDSNTEAFF. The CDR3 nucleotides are TGTGCCACCAGCAGAGGTTCGGACTCGAACACTGAAGCTTTCTTT.

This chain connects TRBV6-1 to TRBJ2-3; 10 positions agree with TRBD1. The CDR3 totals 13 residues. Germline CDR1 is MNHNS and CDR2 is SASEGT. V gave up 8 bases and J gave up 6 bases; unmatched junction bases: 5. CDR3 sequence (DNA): TGTGCCAGCCAGGGACAGGGGTTGGATACGCAGTATTTT. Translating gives CASQGQGLDTQYF.

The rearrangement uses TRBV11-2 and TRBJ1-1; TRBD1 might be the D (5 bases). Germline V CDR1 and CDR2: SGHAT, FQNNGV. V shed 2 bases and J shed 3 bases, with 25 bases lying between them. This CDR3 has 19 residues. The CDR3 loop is CASSLLAPGLSQGHTEAFF. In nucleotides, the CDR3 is TGTGCCAGCAGCTTACTCGCCCCGGGACTCTCGCAGGGCCACACTGAAGCTTTCTTT.

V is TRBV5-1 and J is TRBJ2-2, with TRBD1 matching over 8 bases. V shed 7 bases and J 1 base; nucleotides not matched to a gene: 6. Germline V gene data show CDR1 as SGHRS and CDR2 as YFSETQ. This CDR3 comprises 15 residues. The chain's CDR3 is CASRLGTGNTGELFF. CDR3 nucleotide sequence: TGCGCCAGCCGCCTGGGGACAGGGAACACCGGGGAGCTGTTTTTT.

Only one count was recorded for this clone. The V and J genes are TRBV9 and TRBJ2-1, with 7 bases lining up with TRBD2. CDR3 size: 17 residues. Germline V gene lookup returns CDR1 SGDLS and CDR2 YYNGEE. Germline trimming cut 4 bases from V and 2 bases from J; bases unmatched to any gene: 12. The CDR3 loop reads CASSPQGGSGTYNEQFF. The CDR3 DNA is TGTGCCAGCAGCCCCCAAGGCGGGAGTGGGACCTACAATGAGCAGTTCTTC.

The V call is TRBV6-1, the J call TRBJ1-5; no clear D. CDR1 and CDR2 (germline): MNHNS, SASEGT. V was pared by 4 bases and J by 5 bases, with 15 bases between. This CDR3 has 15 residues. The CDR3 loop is CASSGTSGRYQPQHF. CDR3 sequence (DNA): TGTGCCAGCAGTGGGACTTCGGGGAGGTATCAGCCCCAGCATTTT.

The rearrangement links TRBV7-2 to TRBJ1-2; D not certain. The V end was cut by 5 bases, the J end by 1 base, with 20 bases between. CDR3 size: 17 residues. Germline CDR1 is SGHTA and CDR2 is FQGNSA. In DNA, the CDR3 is TGTGCCAGCAGCCAAGAGCAGGAATCAAGTAATAACTATGGCTACACCTTC. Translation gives CASSQEQESSNNYGYTF.

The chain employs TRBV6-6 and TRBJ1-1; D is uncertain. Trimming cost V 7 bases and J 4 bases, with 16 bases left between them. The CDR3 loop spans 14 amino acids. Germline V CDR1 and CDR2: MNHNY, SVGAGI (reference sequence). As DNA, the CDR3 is TGTGCCAGCACCAAGGGCTCGCGGGGCACTGAAGCTTTCTTT. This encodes CASTKGSRGTEAFF.

CDR3 coding DNA: TGTGCCAGCTCACCCCTCGGACAGGAATACGAGCAGTACTTC. Translation: CASSPLGQEYEQYF. The rearrangement links TRBV18 to TRBJ2-7; 7 bases map to TRBD1. J lost 4 bases, V lost 3 bases, and 6 bases had no gene match. The CDR3 length is 14 residues. CDR1 and CDR2 from the germline V gene are KGHSH and LQKENI.

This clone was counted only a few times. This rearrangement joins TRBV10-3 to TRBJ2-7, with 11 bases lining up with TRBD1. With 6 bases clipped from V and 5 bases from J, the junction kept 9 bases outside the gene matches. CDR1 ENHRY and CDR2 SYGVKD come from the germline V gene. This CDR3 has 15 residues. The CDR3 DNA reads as TGTGCCATCAGGGACCTGGACAGGGGGCTGGACGAGCAGTACTTC. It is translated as CAIRDLDRGLDEQYF.

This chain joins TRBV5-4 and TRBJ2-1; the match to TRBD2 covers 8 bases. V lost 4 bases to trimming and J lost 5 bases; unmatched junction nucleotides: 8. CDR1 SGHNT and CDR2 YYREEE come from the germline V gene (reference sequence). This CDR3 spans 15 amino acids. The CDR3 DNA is TGTGCCAGCAGCCCCGGACTAGCAAGGGACAATGAGCAGTTCTTC. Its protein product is CASSPGLARDNEQFF.

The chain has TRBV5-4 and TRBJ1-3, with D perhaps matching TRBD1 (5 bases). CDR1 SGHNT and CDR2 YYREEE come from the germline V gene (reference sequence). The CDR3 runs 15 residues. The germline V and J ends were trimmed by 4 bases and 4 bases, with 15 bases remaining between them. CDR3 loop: CASSHTDSGGNTIYF. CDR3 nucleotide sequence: TGTGCCAGCAGCCACACCGACAGTGGGGGAAACACCATATATTTT. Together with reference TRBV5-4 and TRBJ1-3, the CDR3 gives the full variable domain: ETGVTQSPTHLIKTRGQQVTLRCSSQSGHNTVSWYQQALGQGPQFIFQYYREEENGRGNFPPRFSGLQFPNYSSELNVNALELDDSALYLCASSHTDSGGNTIYFGEGSWLTVV.